These 14 T cell receptor beta chains were sequenced from one sample in a study of identical twins. TCRdb re-derived calls from the 5' RACE reads in MiXCR, one entry per CDR3 protein. The table has hundreds of thousands of distinct CDR3 sequences, 21% seen once. This sample was also put to use in a study of T cells expressing NK-cell markers.

Specimen: PBMCs. The receptors here all came from a woman younger than 30 in good health.

V gene TRBV4-3 combines with J gene TRBJ2-2; D is possibly TRBD2 (5 bases). Trimming took off 4 bases at V and 6 bases at J, with 18 bases between the two ends. The CDR3 loop spans 16 amino acids. The germline V gene has CDR1 LGHNA and CDR2 YSLEER. For the CDR3, the DNA is TGCGCCAGCAGCCCGGGGATTCAACGTCAGGCCGGGGAGCTGTTTTTT. Its protein product is CASSPGIQRQAGELFF.

This sequence joins TRBV7-6 and TRBJ1-1; D might be TRBD1 (5 bases). The CDR3 is made up of 16 amino acids. Germline V gene sequence: CDR1 SGHVS, CDR2 FNYEAQ. The V gene lost 3 bases and the J gene lost 1 base, with 15 bases spanning the gap. The CDR3 region has the DNA TGTGCCAGCAGCTTGGCTCCTCAGGGACGGAACACTGAAGCTTTCTTT. The encoded protein is CASSLAPQGRNTEAFF.

The chain combines TRBV20-1 with TRBJ2-1, with a tentative D call TRBD2 (6 bases). The CDR3 loop spans 12 amino acids. Germline-derived CDR1 and CDR2 are DFQATT and SNEGSKA (reference sequence). V lost 0 bases to trimming and J lost 10 bases, with 10 bases between them. The CDR3 sequence: CSARDGLPEQFF. In DNA, the CDR3 is TGCAGTGCTAGAGATGGACTACCCGAGCAGTTCTTC.

This clonotype was counted a few times. CDR3 amino acids: CASSLGLSSGSNYEQYF. The CDR3 DNA is TGTGCCAGCAGCTTGGGCTTATCTAGCGGGAGCAATTACGAGCAGTACTTC. The V and J genes are TRBV5-5 and TRBJ2-7; 10 bases align to TRBD2. Trimming removed 0 bases from V and 4 bases from J; junction bases left unmatched: 10. Germline assignment: CDR1 SGHKS and CDR2 YYEKEE (reference sequence). The CDR3 extends over 17 amino acids.

V is TRBV4-3 and J is TRBJ2-7; 10 nucleotides match TRBD2. Trimming took 4 bases from V and 4 from J; bases not matched to a gene: 13. The CDR3 runs 17 residues. Per germline, CDR1 LGHNA and CDR2 YSLEER. CDR3 region: CASSPQNVASGSYEQYF. The CDR3 bases are TGCGCCAGCAGCCCCCAAAATGTGGCTAGCGGGAGTTACGAGCAGTACTTC.

A few counts support this clonotype. This chain uses TRBV29-1 with TRBJ2-1, with 10 nucleotides matching TRBD2. The trim removed 2 bases at V and 0 bases at J, leaving 4 bases unmatched. The CDR3 consists of 16 residues. The germline V gene encodes CDR1 SQVTM and CDR2 ANQGSEA. The CDR3 DNA follows: TGCAGCGTTGAAACTGGACTAGCGGACTCCTACAATGAGCAGTTCTTC. Protein product: CSVETGLADSYNEQFF.

This clonotype was detected ten times or more. This rearrangement joins TRBV29-1 to TRBJ1-2; 9 nucleotides line up with TRBD1. This CDR3 has 11 residues. Germline assignment: CDR1 SQVTM and CDR2 ANQGSEA. Unmatched junction bases numbered 1, after V lost 6 bases and J lost 5 bases. The CDR3 spells CSVGQGYGYTF. The CDR3 nucleotides read TGCAGCGTCGGACAGGGGTATGGCTACACCTTC.

This clonotype was detected a few times. This sequence joins TRBV20-1 and TRBJ2-5; 11 bases agree with TRBD2. Germline-derived CDR1 and CDR2 are DFQATT and SNEGSKA (reference sequence). This CDR3 is built from 15 residues. Losses at the gene ends were 5 bases for V and 3 bases for J; bases not matched to a gene: 8. The CDR3 region is CSAHHSTSGKETQYF. For the CDR3, the DNA is TGCAGTGCTCACCATTCGACTAGCGGGAAAGAGACCCAGTACTTC.

This chain uses TRBV12-3 or TRBV12-4 with TRBJ2-7; D perhaps matches TRBD2 (5 bases). V was cut by 3 bases and J by 7 bases, with 10 bases left in between. The CDR3 sequence is 12 residues long. In nucleotides, the CDR3 is TGTGCCAGCAGTTTTCTATCGGGGGAGCAGTACTTC. This encodes CASSFLSGEQYF.

This clonotype was observed at least ten times. The rearrangement uses TRBV20-1 and TRBJ2-1; 10 positions match TRBD2. The CDR3 extends over 14 amino acids. With V trimmed by 3 bases and J by 6 bases, 5 bases remained unmatched. Germline CDR1 DFQATT, CDR2 SNEGSKA (reference sequence). The CDR3 sequence is CSASLSGRANEQFF. CDR3 DNA: TGCAGTGCTAGCCTAAGCGGGAGGGCCAATGAGCAGTTCTTC.

This clonotype was observed a few times. Here the CDR3 DNA reads TGTGCCACCTGGGGGGGGGGGAATGAGCAGTTCTTC. Its translation: CATWGGGNEQFF. The chain links TRBV10-3 to TRBJ2-1; 7 bases align to TRBD2. Unmatched junction bases numbered 7, after V lost 10 bases and J lost 7 bases. The CDR3 is 12 amino acids. Per the germline V gene, CDR1 is ENHRY and CDR2 is SYGVKD.

This clonotype has a handful of counts. The CDR3 sequence: CASRLAGQETQYF. CDR3 DNA: TGCGCCAGCAGATTAGCGGGGCAAGAGACCCAGTACTTC. The chain uses TRBV10-2 and TRBJ2-5; the match to TRBD2 covers 8 bases. Germline V gene data show CDR1 as WSHSY and CDR2 as SAAADI. The V gene end was trimmed by 6 bases and the J gene end by 2 bases; junction bases not matched to a gene: 2. This CDR3 region has 13 residues.

The V call is TRBV6-5, the J call TRBJ2-7; D perhaps matches TRBD2 (5 bases). CDR3 length: 12 residues. Trimming pared 9 bases from V and 0 bases from J, leaving 9 bases between. Per germline, CDR1 MNHEY and CDR2 SVGAGI. CDR3 DNA sequence: TGTGCCAGTACGGACTCCTCCTACGAGCAGTACTTC. It yields the protein CASTDSSYEQYF.

The rearrangement joins TRBV2 to TRBJ1-2; TRBD1 might be the D (5 bases). V lost 9 bases, J lost 3 bases, and 11 bases lay in between. Germline V CDR1 and CDR2: SNHLY, FYNNEI. This CDR3 is built from 12 residues. CDR3 bases: TGTGCCAGTGGGGACGGCGACTATGGCTACACCTTC. Protein product: CASGDGDYGYTF.